These 13 T cell receptor beta chains came from one sample sequenced in a study of metastatic and nonmetastatic thyroid tumors. Using MiXCR, TCRdb re-called clones from the PCR reads. The table shows 7,300 or so clones, with 30% to 35% occurring only once. Among the patients, none had received any treatment before thyroid surgery. Sequencing was performed on adjacent normal tissue. These receptors were collected from a female donor with papillary thyroid cancer or a benign thyroid nodule (not recorded which). Some clones in this sample may be carry-over from other donors' samples.

This clone has more than one count but fewer than ten. This chain uses TRBV6-2 or TRBV6-3 with TRBJ1-2, with unresolved D. The CDR3 is made up of 13 amino acids. Germline V CDR1 and CDR2: MNHEY, SVGEGT. Trimming left V 2 bases short and J 5 bases short, with 9 bases between. In nucleotides, the CDR3 is TGTGCCAGCAGTTACGGACGGTATTATGGCTACACCTTC. It codes for CASSYGRYYGYTF.

In this sample, this clone is medium-sized (0.01 to 0.1%). The V and J genes are TRBV19 and TRBJ2-7, with TRBD2 matching over 8 bases. There are 15 residues in the CDR3. Trimming removed 9 bases from V and 2 bases from J; junction bases left unmatched: 12. CDR1 and CDR2 (germline): LNHDA, SQIVND (reference sequence). The CDR3 region is CARPSSGSIPYEQYF. The CDR3 DNA follows: TGTGCCAGACCCTCCAGCGGGAGTATCCCCTACGAGCAGTACTTC. The complete variable domain, with remaining parts taken from reference TRBV19 and TRBJ2-7, reads DGGITQSPKYLFRKEGQNVTLSCEQNLNHDAMYWYRQDPGQGLRLIYYSQIVNDFQKGDIAEGYSVSREKKESFPLTVTSAQKNPTAFYLCARPSSGSIPYEQYFGPGTRLTVT.

This chain connects TRBV5-1 to TRBJ2-7; 8 nucleotides agree with TRBD1. CDR3 length equals 15 residues. Germline V gives CDR1 SGHRS, CDR2 YFSETQ. V lost 5 bases and J lost 8; bases outside the gene matches: 15. The CDR3 sequence is CASRRSRTGSNQQYF. The CDR3, as DNA: TGCGCCAGCAGACGATCCAGGACAGGGTCCAACCAGCAGTACTTC.

This clone was seen a few times. This rearrangement joins TRBV28 to TRBJ1-3, with D tentatively TRBD1 (5 bases). V was pared by 3 bases and J by 3 bases, with 12 bases between. The germline V gene has CDR1 MDHEN and CDR2 SYDVKM. The CDR3 has 15 residues. This CDR3 reads CASSLDQGGGNTIYF. CDR3 sequence (DNA): TGTGCCAGCAGTTTGGATCAGGGAGGTGGAAACACCATATATTTT.

The chain joins TRBV13 to TRBJ2-1; D might be TRBD1 or TRBD2, each matching 5 bases. V lost 1 base to trimming and J lost 2 bases, with 15 bases between them. CDR1 PRHDT and CDR2 FYEKMQ come from the germline V gene (reference sequence). The CDR3 is 17 amino acids. CDR3 bases: TGTGCCAGCAGCTTAGATCTCGACGGGACGACCTACAATGAGCAGTTCTTC. Translating it yields CASSLDLDGTTYNEQFF. The full variable domain, with the rest looked up from reference TRBV13 and TRBJ2-1, is AAGVIQSPRHLIKEKRETATLKCYPIPRHDTVYWYQQGPGQDPQFLISFYEKMQSDKGSIPDRFSAQQFSDYHSELNMSSLELGDSALYFCASSLDLDGTTYNEQFFGPGTRLTVL.

This clone was found many times. In the same sample, other DNA sequences code for this CDR3. The chain carries TRBV9 and TRBJ1-1; D not resolved. This CDR3 is built from 14 residues. The germline V gene has CDR1 SGDLS and CDR2 YYNGEE. V was pared by 0 bases and J by 5 bases, with 11 bases between. CDR3 bases: TGTGCCAGCAGCGTAGGAGGAGTTAGGACTGAAGCTTTCTTT. This codes for CASSVGGVRTEAFF. The full variable domain, in which reference TRBV9 and TRBJ1-1 provide the parts outside the CDR3, is DSGVTQTPKHLITATGQRVTLRCSPRSGDLSVYWYQQSLDQGLQFLIQYYNGEERAKGNILERFSAQQFPDLHSELNLSSLELGDSALYFCASSVGGVRTEAFFGQGTRLTVV.

This clone was counted only a few times. V usage is TRBV28 and J usage is TRBJ1-6, with a weak D call TRBD1 (5 bases). V was trimmed by 5 bases and J by 1 base, leaving 12 bases between them. The CDR3 is 16 amino acids. Germline CDR1 and CDR2: MDHEN and SYDVKM. CDR3 nucleotides: TGTGCCAGCAGTCCACCAGGGAATTCCTATAATTCACCCCTCCACTTT. Translating it yields CASSPPGNSYNSPLHF.

This clone has a handful of counts. The chain joins TRBV2 to TRBJ1-2, with 12 nucleotides matching TRBD1. There are 14 residues in the CDR3. The junction had 4 bases not matched to a gene; V was cut back by 3 bases and J by 8 bases. CDR1 is SNHLY and CDR2 is FYNNEI in the germline V gene. The CDR3 reads CASSDWGTGGGYTF. The CDR3 region has the DNA TGTGCCAGCAGTGATTGGGGGACAGGGGGCGGCTACACCTTC.

V usage is TRBV6-4 and J usage is TRBJ2-3, with D maybe TRBD2 (6 bases). The CDR3 runs 14 residues. Germline CDR1 is MRHNA and CDR2 is SNTAGT. Trimming removed 6 bases from V and 2 bases from J, with 12 bases in between. The CDR3 region has the DNA TGTGCCAGCAGCCCGGAGGGGCACACAGATACGCAGTATTTT. Amino acid sequence: CASSPEGHTDTQYF.

In its sample, this clone was seen once. This chain uses TRBV11-2 with TRBJ2-5; D may be TRBD2 (6 bases). The germline V and J ends were trimmed by 2 bases and 4 bases, with 8 bases remaining between them. This CDR3 has 13 residues. Germline V gene lookup returns CDR1 SGHAT and CDR2 FQNNGV. The CDR3 loop reads CASSLRRVETQYF. CDR3 in DNA: TGTGCCAGCAGCTTAAGGAGGGTAGAGACCCAGTACTTC.

This clone has at least ten counts. The genes are TRBV7-2 and TRBJ1-2; a weak D match, TRBD1 (5 bases). The CDR3 extends over 13 amino acids. V was cut by 7 bases and J by 6 bases, with 15 bases left in between. Germline V CDR1 and CDR2: SGHTA, FQGNSA. CDR3 DNA sequence: TGTGCCAGCAACCCTTTTATGGGGGATGGCTACACCTTC. Its protein product is CASNPFMGDGYTF.

J is TRBJ2-2 and V is TRBV7-9; a possible D gene is TRBD1 (6 bases). Looked up from germline, CDR1 is SEHNR and CDR2 is FQNEAQ (reference sequence). CDR3 length equals 13 residues. V dropped 1 base and J dropped 10 bases, with 10 bases sitting between them. The CDR3: CASSLGTAVELFF. The DNA of the CDR3 is TGTGCCAGCAGCTTAGGGACAGCCGTGGAGCTGTTTTTT.

Only a few counts were recorded for this clone. The chain carries TRBV2 and TRBJ2-3; D unresolved. The CDR3 contains 14 residues. Germline V gene data show CDR1 as SNHLY and CDR2 as FYNNEI. Trimming removed 6 bases from V and 2 bases from J, with 12 bases in between. The CDR3 here is CASSVTLFTDTQYF. In DNA, the CDR3 is TGTGCCAGCAGCGTAACCCTATTCACAGATACGCAGTATTTT.